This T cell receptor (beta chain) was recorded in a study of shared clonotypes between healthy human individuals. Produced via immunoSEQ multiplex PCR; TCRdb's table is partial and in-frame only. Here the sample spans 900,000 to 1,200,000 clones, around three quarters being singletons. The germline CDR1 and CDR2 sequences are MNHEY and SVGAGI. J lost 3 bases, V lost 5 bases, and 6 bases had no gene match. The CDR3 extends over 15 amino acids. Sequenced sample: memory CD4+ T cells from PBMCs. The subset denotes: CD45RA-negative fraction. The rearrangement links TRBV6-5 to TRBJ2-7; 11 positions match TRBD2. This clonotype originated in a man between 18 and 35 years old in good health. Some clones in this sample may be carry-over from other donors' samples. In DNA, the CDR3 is TGTGCCAGCAGTCCTCCTAGCGGGGGGCGCTACGAGCAGTACTTC. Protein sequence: CASSPPSGGRYEQYF.